Following are 29 T cell receptor beta chains from one sample sequenced in a study of blood T cell repertoires in COVID-19. The assay was immunoSEQ multiplex PCR, and TCRdb's table has in-frame clones only and misses some. The repertoire holds 200,000 to 250,000 clones, with about 83% as singletons. The sample comprised peripheral blood. The receptors originated from a man aged 50 to 59 with active or convalescent COVID-19.

The V gene is TRBV4-1, the J gene TRBJ2-5; TRBD1 matches 8 bases. The CDR3 totals 16 residues. V gave up 5 bases and J gave up 5 bases; unmatched junction bases: 13. Germline CDR1 and CDR2: MGHRA and YSYEKL. CDR3 coding DNA: TGCGCCAGCAGCGACTCCTCACAGGGGGTTGGGGAGACCCAGTACTTC. It codes for CASSDSSQGVGETQYF.

The chain has TRBV19 and TRBJ1-5; D possibly corresponds to TRBD1 (5 bases). Germline V gene sequence: CDR1 LNHDA, CDR2 SQIVND (reference sequence). This CDR3 has 16 residues. Deletions cut 9 bases from V and 4 bases from J, with 22 bases between. The CDR3, as DNA: TGTGCCAGCGATGAGGGACGGGGAGGTCCTAATCAGCCCCAGCATTTT. The encoded protein is CASDEGRGGPNQPQHF.

The genes are TRBV9 and TRBJ1-6; 8 bases fit TRBD1. The CDR3 runs 16 residues. Germline loops: CDR1 SGDLS, CDR2 YYNGEE. The V gene end was trimmed by 3 bases and the J gene end by 7 bases; junction bases not matched to a gene: 9. Here the CDR3 reads CASSASTGAVNSPLHF. For the CDR3, the DNA is TGTGCCAGCAGCGCTTCGACAGGGGCAGTAAATTCACCCCTCCACTTT.

To note about this clone: One end of the junction fails to match germline, which may point to a read error. The chain couples TRBV6-5 to TRBJ2-1; D is perhaps TRBD1 or TRBD2 (6 bases each). The CDR3 extends over 14 amino acids. Looked up from germline, CDR1 is MNHEY and CDR2 is SVGAGI. CDR3 residues: CASRGLLSYNEQFF. CDR3 DNA: TGTGCGAGCAGGGGACTCCTATCCTACAATGAGCAGTTCTTC.

The chain is built from TRBV7-2 and TRBJ1-3, with D possibly matching TRBD1 (6 bases). This CDR3 has 14 amino acids. Deletions cut 5 bases from V and 3 bases from J, with 11 bases between. The germline V gene has CDR1 SGHTA and CDR2 FQGNSA. CDR3: CASSLRGFGNTIYF. CDR3 DNA sequence: TGTGCCAGCAGCCTCAGGGGCTTTGGAAACACCATATATTTT.

This clone was detected once. The rearrangement uses TRBV20-1 and TRBJ1-5, with 10 bases aligning to TRBD1. V gave up 3 bases and J gave up 3 bases; unmatched junction bases: 14. Germline lookup yields CDR1 DFQATT and CDR2 SNEGSKA (reference sequence). The CDR3 sequence is 18 residues long. CDR3 region: CSASGNWDRGYVNQPQHF. As DNA, the CDR3 is TGCAGTGCTAGTGGGAATTGGGACAGGGGATATGTCAATCAGCCCCAGCATTTT.

The genes are TRBV5-1 and TRBJ2-5; D might be TRBD2 (6 bases). Germline V gene sequence: CDR1 SGHRS, CDR2 YFSETQ. The V end was cut by 0 bases, the J end by 1 base, with 10 bases between. The CDR3 runs 15 residues. CDR3 loop: CASSLGGTPQETQYF. DNA of the CDR3: TGCGCCAGCAGCTTGGGGGGGACTCCCCAAGAGACCCAGTACTTC.

The genes are TRBV18 and TRBJ2-5, with 8 bases fitting TRBD2. CDR1 KGHSH and CDR2 LQKENI come from the germline V gene. There are 13 residues in the CDR3. V was clipped by 6 bases and J by 3 bases; unmatched bases: 3. CDR3 sequence reads: CASSPGLEETQYF. As DNA, the CDR3 is TGTGCCAGCTCCCCGGGACTAGAAGAGACCCAGTACTTC. Supplemented by reference TRBV18 and TRBJ2-5, the full variable domain reads NAGVMQNPRHLVRRRGQEARLRCSPMKGHSHVYWYRQLPEEGLKFMVYLQKENIIDESGMPKERFSAEFPKEGPSILRIQQVVRGDSAAYFCASSPGLEETQYFGPGTRLLVL.

This clone was seen only once. The rearrangement joins TRBV5-4 to TRBJ2-5, with TRBD1 matching 8 bases. CDR1 is SGHNT and CDR2 is YYREEE in the germline V gene (reference sequence). The trim removed 4 bases at V and 1 base at J, leaving 6 bases unmatched. The CDR3 covers 15 residues. The CDR3 DNA follows: TGTGCCAGCAGCGGACCCCAGGGGGCCCAAGAGACCCAGTACTTC. Residues: CASSGPQGAQETQYF.

V and J are TRBV28 and TRBJ1-5; 9 nucleotides match TRBD1. The junction had 6 bases not matched to a gene; V was cut back by 6 bases and J by 0 bases. CDR3 length: 16 amino acids. CDR1 is MDHEN and CDR2 is SYDVKM in the germline V gene. The CDR3 nucleotides are TGTGCCAGCAGCTCGGACAGGGGAAATAGCAATCAGCCCCAGCATTTT. Protein product: CASSSDRGNSNQPQHF.

The chain recombines TRBV6-6 with TRBJ1-2, with D uncertain. The CDR3 covers 18 residues. The V end was cut by 7 bases, the J end by 2 bases, with 26 bases between. CDR1 and CDR2 from the germline V gene are MNHNY and SVGAGI (reference sequence). As DNA, the CDR3 is TGTGCCAGCAATCGAAGCGGGCTAAAGACAAATCCCAACTATGGCTACACCTTC. The encoded protein is CASNRSGLKTNPNYGYTF.

This clone has only one observation. This chain joins TRBV4-2 and TRBJ2-1; TRBD2 aligns across 14 bases. The germline V gene has CDR1 LGHNA and CDR2 YNFKEQ. V shed 0 bases and J 5 bases; nucleotides not matched to a gene: 6. This CDR3 contains 18 residues. This chain's CDR3 is CASSQDIGLAGGDNEQFF. The CDR3 bases are TGTGCCAGCAGCCAAGATATCGGACTAGCGGGAGGAGACAATGAGCAGTTCTTC.

This sequence joins TRBV6-2 or TRBV6-3 and TRBJ2-4; D is unclear. V shed 7 bases and J shed 0 bases, with 13 bases lying between them. The length of the CDR3 is 15 residues. Germline V gives CDR1 MNHEY, CDR2 SVGEGT. The CDR3 is CASTPSRVAKNIQYF. The CDR3 nucleotides are TGTGCCAGCACCCCCTCCCGGGTAGCCAAAAACATTCAGTACTTC.

The CDR3 DNA reads as TGTGCCAGCACTACGACAGGAGGTTTTTCCGAGCAGTACTTC. It encodes CASTTTGGFSEQYF. The chain recombines TRBV6-5 with TRBJ2-7; weak D call: TRBD1 (6 bases). The germline gives CDR1 MNHEY, CDR2 SVGAGI. The germline V and J ends were trimmed by 7 bases and 6 bases, with 19 bases remaining between them. The CDR3 runs 14 residues.

This rearrangement joins TRBV21-1 to TRBJ2-7; whether TRBD2, the table's D call, matches the DNA was not checked. TRBV21-1 is a pseudogene. The CDR3 covers 12 residues. CDR3 DNA sequence: TGTGCCAGCAGCTTTCACCGGGGACTAGGGTACTTC. Translation: CASSFHRGLGYF.

The chain combines TRBV30 with TRBJ2-7; possible D gene TRBD1, 6 bases. With 0 bases removed from V and 5 bases from J, the gap between germline ends came to 14 bases. This CDR3 is 14 amino acids long. In germline, CDR1 is GTSNPN, CDR2 SVGIG (reference sequence). CDR3 residues: CAWSVLGNRDEQYF. Here the CDR3 DNA reads TGTGCCTGGAGTGTACTAGGGAACAGGGACGAGCAGTACTTC.

This clone has just a few counts. The chain joins TRBV5-4 to TRBJ1-5; tentatively, D is TRBD1 (6 bases). V lost 4 bases to trimming and J lost 3 bases, with 11 bases between them. Germline CDR1 reads SGHNT; CDR2 reads YYREEE (reference sequence). The CDR3 is 14 amino acids. The CDR3 loop reads CASSEQGYNQPQHF. The CDR3, as DNA: TGTGCCAGCAGCGAACAGGGTTACAATCAGCCCCAGCATTTT.

The CDR3 bases are TGCGCCAGCACCCAACTTCGGGACAGCCGCACAGATACGCAGTATTTT. The encoded protein is CASTQLRDSRTDTQYF. J is TRBJ2-3 and V is TRBV5-1; 7 bases are a match to TRBD1. CDR3 length: 16 amino acids. The J segment lost 1 base and the V segment lost 6 bases, leaving 11 bases of the junction unmatched. Germline CDR1 SGHRS, CDR2 YFSETQ.

This sequence joins TRBV27 and TRBJ1-6; 7 bases match TRBD1. V was clipped by 6 bases and J by 3 bases; unmatched bases: 8. Germline assignment: CDR1 MNHEY and CDR2 SMNVEV (reference sequence). This CDR3 is built from 16 residues. The DNA of the CDR3 is TGTGCCAGCAGGATGGCAGGGGGTCTCTATAATTCACCCCTCCACTTT. Translation gives CASRMAGGLYNSPLHF.

Details on this clone: Other nucleotide sequences in the sample specify the same CDR3. The V gene is TRBV18, the J gene TRBJ1-2, with TRBD1 matching 9 bases. The CDR3 extends over 13 amino acids. CDR1 and CDR2 (germline): KGHSH, LQKENI. Germline trimming cut 3 bases from V and 4 bases from J; bases unmatched to any gene: 0. The CDR3 DNA sequence: TGTGCCAGCTCACCGGACAGGGGCTATGGCTACACCTTC. This translates into CASSPDRGYGYTF.

This chain uses TRBV11-2 with TRBJ2-7; D is perhaps TRBD2 (5 bases). Germline assignment: CDR1 SGHAT and CDR2 FQNNGV. The CDR3 has 13 amino acids. V gave up 1 base and J gave up 5 bases, with 9 bases separating them. In DNA, the CDR3 is TGTGCCAGCAGCTTAGGGCAGAGGGACGAGCAGTACTTC. Translated, it gives CASSLGQRDEQYF.

This sequence joins TRBV27 and TRBJ2-7; weak D call: TRBD2 (6 bases). CDR1 and CDR2 (germline): MNHEY, SMNVEV (reference sequence). This CDR3 has 14 amino acids. Trimming removed 7 bases at V and 2 bases at J, with 15 bases between. CDR3 loop: CASTQGGGAYEQYF. Here the CDR3 DNA reads TGTGCCAGCACCCAAGGTGGAGGGGCCTACGAGCAGTACTTC.

The V call is TRBV12-3 or TRBV12-4, the J call TRBJ1-1; TRBD1 matches 7 bases. The junction had 8 bases not matched to a gene; V was cut back by 6 bases and J by 7 bases. The CDR3 has 13 amino acids. As DNA, the CDR3 is TGTGCCAGCAGCCACTCGACAGGGTTTGAAGCTTTCTTT. It is translated as CASSHSTGFEAFF.

The CDR3 sequence: CASSQGTSGNTGELFF. The CDR3 DNA follows: TGTGCCAGCAGCCAAGGGACTAGCGGGAACACCGGGGAGCTGTTTTTT. The chain links TRBV3-1 (or the pseudogene TRBV3-2) to TRBJ2-2, with 10 bases aligning to TRBD2. V was pared by 1 base and J by 1 base, with 0 bases of the junction left unmatched. Germline V gene sequence: CDR1 LGHDT, CDR2 YNNKEL (reference sequence). The CDR3 sequence is 16 residues long.

Concerning this clone itself: One junction end does not reproduce the germline sequence, and a read error may be involved. This chain links TRBV20-1 with TRBJ2-7, with D tentatively TRBD2 (5 bases). CDR1 is DFQATT and CDR2 is SNEGSKA in the germline V gene (reference sequence). The CDR3 runs 12 residues. CDR3 region: CSASNGGNVLDF. In DNA, the CDR3 is TGCAGTGCTAGTAACGGAGGCAATGTGCTGGACTTC.

The CDR3 region is CASSLTDSGNTIYF. The CDR3 DNA sequence: TGTGCCAGCAGCCTGACAGACTCTGGAAACACCATATATTTT. The chain joins TRBV7-2 to TRBJ1-3; D is possibly TRBD1 (5 bases). The CDR3 has 14 residues. Germline V gives CDR1 SGHTA, CDR2 FQGNSA. Trimming took 5 bases from V and 0 from J, leaving 8 bases between them.

This rearrangement joins TRBV30 to TRBJ1-4; D is unresolved. The CDR3 runs 15 residues. CDR1 is GTSNPN, CDR2 SVGIG, per germline (reference sequence). V lost 4 bases and J lost 4, with 16 bases in between. Here the CDR3 reads CAWNPGRTVNEKLFF. CDR3 DNA sequence: TGTGCCTGGAACCCTGGCCGCACAGTTAATGAAAAACTGTTTTTT. Supplemented by reference TRBV30 and TRBJ1-4, the full variable domain reads SQTIHQWPATLVQPVGSPLSLECTVEGTSNPNLYWYRQAAGRGLQLLFYSVGIGQISSEVPQNLSASRPQDRQFILSSKKLLLSDSGFYLCAWNPGRTVNEKLFFGSGTQLSVL.

A word on this clone: A read error may account for a junction end that differs from germline. V usage is TRBV15 and J usage is TRBJ2-7; the D gene is possibly TRBD1 (5 bases). CDR1 and CDR2 (germline): LNHNV, YYDKDF (reference sequence). This CDR3 contains 11 residues. The CDR3 coding sequence is TGTGCCACCAGCAGACTAGGGGAATCGTGGTTC. This translates into CATSRLGESWF.

In this sample, this clone turned up once. The chain employs TRBV4-2 and TRBJ1-2; 7 nucleotides match TRBD1. The germline V gene has CDR1 LGHNA and CDR2 YNFKEQ. The CDR3 totals 13 residues. J was trimmed by 6 bases and V by 4 bases; bases with no gene match: 5. The CDR3 loop is CASSRGQGDGYTF. Written as DNA, the CDR3 is TGTGCCAGCAGCCGGGGGCAGGGGGATGGCTACACCTTC.